This T cell receptor beta chain comes out of a study of blood T cell repertoires in COVID-19 (dated by TCRdb to 2020 to 2021). Regarding the study in general: Samples from collaborators originated in the United States, Italy and Spain and spanned both the acute and convalescent phases of COVID-19. The repertoires were made available in a free public database intended to serve as a resource for research on the immune response to SARS-CoV-2. The material from the prospective study consisted of cDNA or gDNA derived from T cells, B-cell-depleted T cells, or PBMCs. Subjects who had been exposed to COVID-19, were actively infected with it, or had recovered from it provided the deeply sampled blood TCRbeta repertoires that made up the dataset. A de-identified subject ID, COVID-19 status, age in years and sex were almost always included in the sample metadata. Where available, HLA class I and class II types were taken from metadata supplied by the sample provider and were not determined by assay-based typing. Samples were obtained from the ongoing ImmuneRACE study (first 160 participants) and from some 1,300 subjects provided by 6 global collaborators. Study-level results and caveats: How much clinical and demographic metadata was included differed by source and by participant, and the metadata was provided uncurated.

In regard to this clone: There is no known antigen for this receptor. Base qualities were left out, and no much larger clone turns up one base away.

In Seattle, one collaborating source enrolled patients while the infection was active and tracked those patients longitudinally over the course of disease. Each collaborating institution followed its own protocols to collect whole blood in K2EDTA tubes. For TCRbeta analysis, collaborators shipped samples as frozen whole blood, isolated PBMCs, or DNA extracted from either of those sample types. TCRbeta CDR3 regions were amplified from genomic DNA by means of the immunoSEQ Assay, a bias-controlled multiplex PCR. In the original analysis: Within the assay, amplification of reference gene primers was used to estimate how many nucleated cells each sample contained. To quantify the absolute abundance of each unique TCRbeta CDR3 rearrangement, sequence reads were collapsed and filtered. For each sample, productive Simpson clonality was calculated as the square root of Simpson's diversity index across productive rearrangements. As stored in TCRdb, this immuneACCESS dataset retains in-frame rearrangements with V and J assigned. A fraction of the clones does not appear; measured against another copy, unresolved V genes explain less than half of the discrepancy, and the remainder lacks a known reason. Clone size and V and J calls were adopted from that table, with D and trimming inferred from the DNA. For this sample there are 300,000 or so clones; just over 90% appear just once. Of the sample, around 2.2% is held by the ten largest clones.

The receptor's source is a young woman with COVID-19, enrolled during active disease. Sequencing was carried out using peripheral blood.

CDR3 protein: CASSLDLRNSPLHF. The DNA sequence is as follows: TGTGCCAGCAGCTTAGATCTCAGGAATTCACCCCTCCACTTT. The rearrangement joined TRBV11-2 to TRBJ1-6, with the D gene too uncertain to name. Deletion took 0 bases off V and 7 bases off J, with a span of 7 bases between the germline ends. The CDR3 contains 14 residues, cysteine and phenylalanine counted. Only CDR3 DNA remains: 42 bases, in frame from the first base. From a lookup of the germline V gene, CDR1 and CDR2 are SGHAT and FQNNGV.